This entry features one TCR beta chain sequence. What it binds is not known. The method was immunoSEQ multiplex PCR; TCRdb's version includes in-frame clones alone and lacks a portion of them. The sample includes some 20,000 clones, roughly 84% of them seen just once. The data originate from a study of T cell responses to AZD1222 COVID-19 vaccine. Study findings and constraints: There were mostly white British donors and more females than males, and clonal diversity was possibly underestimated. Reports indicate that nearly half of spike-specific TCRs are directed at unmutated variant regions.

The V gene's germline CDR1 is SGHRS and CDR2 YFSETQ. The ends lost 4 bases at V and 3 bases at J; junction bases unmatched: 5. CDR3 length: 15 residues. This TCR came from an adult who received the AZD1222 COVID-19 vaccine. Specimen: peripheral blood, collected 28 days after the second AZD1222 dose. V and J are TRBV5-1 and TRBJ2-2; the match to TRBD1 covers 8 bases. CDR3 coding DNA: TGCGCCAGCAGCCCATTGACAGGGGACACCGGGGAGCTGTTTTTT. Residues: CASSPLTGDTGELFF. The entire variable domain, with the rest obtained from reference TRBV5-1 and TRBJ2-2, is as follows: KAGVTQTPRYLIKTRGQQVTLSCSPISGHRSVSWYQQTPGQGLQFLFEYFSETQRNKGNFPGRFSGRQFSNSRSEMNVSTLELGDSALYLCASSPLTGDTGELFFGEGSRLTVL.